This T cell receptor beta chain is from a study of OX40 agonist ivuxolimab in advanced cancers. About the study: Eligibility rules accepted prior anti-PD-1, anti-PD-L1 or anti-CTLA-4 therapy, and 40% to 50% had some. Broader study findings: By week 6 at 0.1 to 3.0 mg/kg, blood CD4+ and CD8+ T cells had expanded clonally.

On this clone: Its specificity is not known.

This table comes from immunoSEQ multiplex PCR, and its TCRdb copy is limited to in-frame clones, with some not included. The sample includes 12,000 or so clones, under 90% of them seen just once. This TCR derives from an adult with an advanced solid tumor such as melanoma, head and neck, liver or kidney cancer. The specimen comprised CD4+ or CD8+ T cells sorted from blood, sampled in a trial of the OX40 agonist ivuxolimab.

CDR3 region: CASSGPEAFF. The CDR3 bases are TGTGCCAGCAGTGGTCCTGAAGCTTTCTTT. V and J are TRBV25-1 and TRBJ1-1, with unresolved D. The germline CDR1 and CDR2 sequences are MGHDK and SYGVNS. The CDR3 is made up of 10 amino acids. Trimming took 4 bases from V and 6 from J, leaving 3 bases between them.